A single sample gave rise to the 31 T cell receptor beta chains below, sequenced in a study of cytomegalovirus exposure and HLA in healthy donors. The PCR made use of 60 Vbeta and 13 Jbeta primers. Some clones are missing from TCRdb's copy, which holds only in-frame ones; the method was immunoSEQ multiplex PCR. Of 86,000 or so clones in the sample, about 76% were seen once. Sequencing used PBMCs. The receptors here all came from a woman aged 40-49 years in good health and CMV-seropositive.

This CDR3 reads CASSPSGTGGGYGYTF. The DNA of the CDR3 is TGCGCCAGCAGCCCTTCCGGGACAGGGGGCGGCTATGGCTACACCTTC. The chain recombines TRBV5-1 with TRBJ1-2, with TRBD1 matching 12 bases. The V and J ends lost 4 bases and 4 bases, in that order; junction bases with no gene match: 8. The CDR3 loop spans 16 amino acids. CDR1 and CDR2 (germline): SGHRS, YFSETQ.

The V gene is TRBV11-2, the J gene TRBJ2-7, with TRBD2 matching over 9 bases. The junction had 9 bases not matched to a gene; V was cut back by 11 bases and J by 4 bases. The CDR3 totals 13 residues. Germline V gene data show CDR1 as SGHAT and CDR2 as FQNNGV. The CDR3 loop reads CASTSGRSYEQYF. The CDR3 DNA reads TGTGCCTCGACTAGCGGAAGATCGTACGAGCAGTACTTC.

This clone was observed once. The chain uses TRBV5-1 and TRBJ1-4, with D possibly TRBD1 on 6 matching bases. V was pared by 2 bases and J by 13 bases, with 15 bases between. This CDR3 region has 13 residues. Germline assignment: CDR1 SGHRS and CDR2 YFSETQ. CDR3: CASSFDPVGGLFF. In nucleotides, the CDR3 is TGCGCCAGCAGCTTTGATCCGGTAGGGGGACTGTTTTTT. Drawing the rest from reference TRBV5-1 and TRBJ1-4, the complete variable domain is KAGVTQTPRYLIKTRGQQVTLSCSPISGHRSVSWYQQTPGQGLQFLFEYFSETQRNKGNFPGRFSGRQFSNSRSEMNVSTLELGDSALYLCASSFDPVGGLFFGSGTQLSVL.

The genes are TRBV28 and TRBJ1-5; unclear D gene. Between the trimmed V and J ends, which lost 2 bases and 11 bases, there was a span of 13 bases. Germline loops: CDR1 MDHEN, CDR2 SYDVKM. The CDR3 runs to 13 residues. The chain's CDR3 is CASSLREQRTQHF. CDR3 bases: TGTGCCAGCAGTTTACGGGAACAGAGGACCCAGCATTTT.

This sequence joins TRBV7-2 and TRBJ2-1; 10 bases fit TRBD1. V was pared by 5 bases and J by 8 bases, with 6 bases of the junction left unmatched. In germline, CDR1 is SGHTA, CDR2 FQGNSA. The CDR3 covers 14 residues. DNA of the CDR3: TGTGCCAGCAGCCCGGGGGACAGGGGCCATGAGCAGTTCTTC. The encoded protein is CASSPGDRGHEQFF.

This clone was detected only a few times. The chain links TRBV19 to TRBJ1-1; TRBD1 might be the D (6 bases). V lost 8 bases, J lost 1 base, and 11 bases lay in between. Germline V gene data show CDR1 as LNHDA and CDR2 as SQIVND (reference sequence). CDR3 length equals 13 residues. This CDR3 is CASRTVWNTEAFF. CDR3 in DNA: TGTGCCAGTCGGACAGTTTGGAACACTGAAGCTTTCTTT.

This chain joins TRBV18 and TRBJ1-2; TRBD1 is a possible D gene (5 bases). The CDR3 runs 14 residues. Per the germline V gene, CDR1 is KGHSH and CDR2 is LQKENI. The ends were cut back, 4 bases at V and 5 bases at J, with 14 bases in the middle. CDR3 sequence reads: CASSLGPGPYGYTF. The CDR3 bases are TGTGCCAGCTCACTGGGGCCCGGGCCGTATGGCTACACCTTC.

The chain is built from TRBV6-1 and TRBJ2-1; 12 positions match TRBD2. Per germline, CDR1 MNHNS and CDR2 SASEGT. The CDR3 sequence is 16 residues long. V dropped 2 bases and J dropped 7; count of bases not matched to a gene: 6. CDR3 residues: CASSEYLAGGVNEQFF. In DNA form, the CDR3 reads TGTGCCAGCAGTGAATATCTAGCGGGAGGGGTTAATGAGCAGTTCTTC.

This clone has only one observation. This chain links TRBV7-8 with TRBJ2-7; TRBD2 is a possible D gene (6 bases). This CDR3 is built from 13 residues. The ends were cut back, 3 bases at V and 6 bases at J, with 12 bases in the middle. CDR1 is SGHVS and CDR2 is FQNEAQ in the germline V gene. Here the CDR3 DNA reads TGTGCCAGCAGCTTCGGGGGATTCGGCGAGCAGTACTTC. This translates into CASSFGGFGEQYF.

The count of this clone is one. V is TRBV6-1 and J is TRBJ2-2, with D perhaps matching TRBD1 (5 bases). Germline loops: CDR1 MNHNS, CDR2 SASEGT. Trimming shortened V by 6 bases and J by 0 bases, and 5 bases separated the two germline ends. The CDR3 is 13 amino acids. The CDR3 protein is CASRGPNTGELFF. In DNA, the CDR3 is TGTGCCAGCAGGGGGCCGAACACCGGGGAGCTGTTTTTT.

The rearrangement links TRBV5-1 to TRBJ1-1; 7 bases are a match to TRBD1. The CDR3 length is 16 residues. V was clipped by 4 bases and J by 0 bases; unmatched bases: 9. Germline V gene lookup returns CDR1 SGHRS and CDR2 YFSETQ. The CDR3 here is CASSRWTGALNTEAFF. CDR3 nucleotide sequence: TGCGCCAGCAGCCGCTGGACAGGCGCCTTGAACACTGAAGCTTTCTTT.

V gene TRBV18 combines with J gene TRBJ2-7; 7 positions agree with TRBD1. Germline V gene data show CDR1 as KGHSH and CDR2 as LQKENI. The junction had 14 bases not matched to a gene; V was cut back by 0 bases and J by 9 bases. The CDR3 contains 16 residues. The CDR3 DNA reads as TGTGCCAGCTCACCACCTGTCTCAGGGGGAACAGGCGCGCAGTACTTC. Its protein product is CASSPPVSGGTGAQYF.

The chain recombines TRBV15 with TRBJ1-5; D is undetermined. Germline loops: CDR1 LNHNV, CDR2 YYDKDF (reference sequence). With 3 bases removed from V and 0 bases from J, the gap between germline ends came to 18 bases. The CDR3 extends over 18 amino acids. The CDR3 spells CATSRHKVEELSNQPQHF. CDR3 DNA: TGTGCCACCAGCAGGCACAAGGTCGAGGAGCTTAGCAATCAGCCCCAGCATTTT. Variable domain in full (rest from reference TRBV15 and TRBJ1-5): DAMVIQNPRYQVTQFGKPVTLSCSQTLNHNVMYWYQQKSSQAPKLLFHYYDKDFNNEADTPDNFQSRRPNTSFCFLDIRSPGLGDTAMYLCATSRHKVEELSNQPQHFGDGTRLSIL.

The chain joins TRBV7-9 to TRBJ1-2; D unresolved. The CDR3 sequence is 13 residues long. V shed 2 bases and J shed 6 bases, with 10 bases lying between them. Germline V gene lookup returns CDR1 SEHNR and CDR2 FQNEAQ (reference sequence). The CDR3 region is CASSLRSGDGYTF. The CDR3 bases are TGTGCCAGCAGCTTACGGAGTGGAGATGGCTACACCTTC.

The genes are TRBV6-1 and TRBJ2-7; a possible D gene is TRBD1 (5 bases). This CDR3 has 16 residues. V lost 3 bases and J 3 bases, leaving 18 bases between the germline ends. Germline CDR1 and CDR2: MNHNS and SASEGT. The CDR3 is CASSDRRGKDFYEQYF. DNA for the CDR3: TGTGCCAGCAGTGATAGAAGGGGTAAGGATTTCTACGAGCAGTACTTC.

CDR3 coding DNA: TGTGCCAGTAACCTACAGGGGGGGCAGCCCCAGCATTTT. Encoded protein: CASNLQGGQPQHF. This rearrangement joins TRBV19 to TRBJ1-5; 8 bases are a match to TRBD1. This CDR3 spans 13 amino acids. J lost 7 bases, V lost 7 bases, and 6 bases had no gene match. Germline loops: CDR1 LNHDA, CDR2 SQIVND (reference sequence).

This clone was seen just once. This chain joins TRBV5-1 and TRBJ2-7; 8 bases are shared with TRBD2. Germline CDR1 is SGHRS and CDR2 is YFSETQ. J was trimmed by 4 bases and V by 2 bases; bases with no gene match: 5. This CDR3 contains 14 residues. CDR3 loop: CASSFGGAQYEQYF. Here the CDR3 DNA reads TGCGCCAGCAGCTTCGGGGGGGCACAGTACGAGCAGTACTTC.

The rearrangement links TRBV19 to TRBJ2-7; D gene ambiguous. The CDR3 sequence is 14 residues long. Looked up from germline, CDR1 is LNHDA and CDR2 is SQIVND (reference sequence). Trimming left V 6 bases short and J 6 bases short, with 18 bases between. In DNA form, the CDR3 reads TGTGCCAGTAGCATGGTCAGAGGCCCTCGCGAGCAGTACTTC. The encoded protein is CASSMVRGPREQYF.

V and J are TRBV4-1 and TRBJ2-2, with D perhaps TRBD1 (5 bases). The V end was cut by 0 bases, the J end by 4 bases, with 12 bases between. The CDR3 contains 16 residues. Germline V gene sequence: CDR1 MGHRA, CDR2 YSYEKL. The CDR3 sequence is CASSQDGRTSTGELFF. The CDR3 DNA sequence: TGCGCCAGCAGCCAAGATGGCAGGACATCCACCGGGGAGCTGTTTTTT.

This clone was counted once. A junction boundary mismatches the germline segment, possibly from a read error. The chain is built from TRBV2 and TRBJ2-7; TRBD2 aligns across 7 bases. Germline V CDR1 and CDR2: SNHLY, FYNNEI. This CDR3 has 14 amino acids. This chain's CDR3 is CATQEAASGLFRDF. CDR3 sequence (DNA): TGTGCCACCCAAGAGGCAGCTAGCGGACTTTTCAGGGACTTC. Full variable domain (outside the CDR3, taken from reference TRBV2 and TRBJ2-7): EPEVTQTPSHQVTQMGQEVILRCVPISNHLYFYWYRQILGQKVEFLVSFYNNEISEKSEIFDDQFSVERPDGSNFTLKIRSTKLEDSAMYFCATQEAASGLFRDFGPGTRLTVT.

The V call is TRBV5-8, the J call TRBJ1-1, with 9 bases fitting TRBD1. V lost 0 bases and J lost 4; bases outside the gene matches: 1. This CDR3 is built from 14 residues. Germline CDR1 and CDR2: SGHTS and YDEGEE. The CDR3 nucleotides are TGTGCCAGCAGCTTGGGGACAGGGGTCACTGAAGCTTTCTTT. Protein: CASSLGTGVTEAFF.

J is TRBJ2-3 and V is TRBV9, with TRBD2 as a possible D gene (7 bases). Germline V lookup: CDR1 SGDLS, CDR2 YYNGEE. The CDR3 covers 13 residues. Trimming pared 7 bases from V and 3 bases from J, leaving 12 bases between. CDR3: CASGGGLTDTQYF. The CDR3 DNA reads TGTGCCAGCGGGGGGGGGCTAACAGATACGCAGTATTTT.

In this sample, this clone turned up a few times. The genes are TRBV18 and TRBJ1-1; maybe TRBD1 (6 bases). The V end was cut by 6 bases, the J end by 4 bases, with 15 bases between. CDR1 is KGHSH, CDR2 LQKENI, per germline. CDR3 length equals 14 residues. The CDR3 nucleotides are TGTGCCAGCTCCCCCCCGACAGGACGCACTGAAGCTTTCTTT. Protein: CASSPPTGRTEAFF.

As regards this clone: At one end the junction does not follow the germline gene, possibly because of a read error. The chain carries TRBV7-9 and TRBJ1-1; 7 bases are shared with TRBD1. Looked up from germline, CDR1 is SEHNR and CDR2 is FQNEAQ (reference sequence). This CDR3 is 14 amino acids long. The CDR3 DNA reads TGTGCCAGCAGCTCGGGACAGCCGAACGCTGAAGCTTTCTTT. Its translation is CASSSGQPNAEAFF.

This chain links TRBV28 with TRBJ1-1; 7 bases agree with TRBD1. This CDR3 has 13 amino acids. Looked up from germline, CDR1 is MDHEN and CDR2 is SYDVKM. V shed 3 bases, J shed 11 bases, and the junction held 9 bases outside the gene matches. The CDR3: CASSLNPDRAAFF. Written as DNA, the CDR3 is TGTGCCAGCAGTTTGAATCCCGACAGGGCGGCTTTCTTT. The whole variable domain, remainder taken from reference TRBV28 and TRBJ1-1, is DVKVTQSSRYLVKRTGEKVFLECVQDMDHENMFWYRQDPGLGLRLIYFSYDVKMKEKGDIPEGYSVSREKKERFSLILESASTNQTSMYLCASSLNPDRAAFFGQGTRLTVV.

The chain has TRBV5-1 and TRBJ1-4; D call uncertain. CDR1 is SGHRS and CDR2 is YFSETQ in the germline V gene. Trimming stripped 1 base from V and 0 bases from J, with 4 bases between. The length of the CDR3 is 14 residues. The CDR3 loop is CASSLSATNEKLFF. The CDR3 DNA is TGCGCCAGCAGCTTGTCTGCAACTAATGAAAAACTGTTTTTT.

This rearrangement joins TRBV5-1 to TRBJ1-5, with 7 nucleotides matching TRBD1. Germline values: CDR1 SGHRS, CDR2 YFSETQ. The junction had 4 bases not matched to a gene; V was cut back by 2 bases and J by 5 bases. CDR3 length equals 14 residues. The CDR3 region is CASSLGTEDQPQHF. CDR3 DNA sequence: TGCGCCAGCAGCTTAGGGACAGAAGATCAGCCCCAGCATTTT.

The genes are TRBV5-1 and TRBJ1-3; a possible D gene is TRBD1 (5 bases). Germline V gene lookup returns CDR1 SGHRS and CDR2 YFSETQ. Trimming removed 5 bases from V and 4 bases from J, with 19 bases in between. CDR3 length: 16 residues. CDR3 residues: CASRSSQGISGNTIYF. Here the CDR3 DNA reads TGCGCCAGCAGATCCTCCCAGGGAATTTCAGGAAACACCATATATTTT.

In regard to this clone: Mismatch with germline at one junction end may stem from a read error. The CDR3 bases are TGTGCCAGCAGCTTCAGACAGGGAGGCACTGTAGCTTTCTTT. It translates to CASSFRQGGTVAFF. The chain employs TRBV7-9 and TRBJ1-1; the match to TRBD1 covers 7 bases. The CDR3 has 14 amino acids. Per germline, CDR1 SEHNR and CDR2 FQNEAQ (reference sequence).

The rearrangement links TRBV7-2 to TRBJ1-2; 7 bases fit TRBD1. Trimming removed 1 base from V and 4 bases from J; junction bases left unmatched: 6. Germline assignment: CDR1 SGHTA and CDR2 FQGNSA. The CDR3 sequence is 15 residues long. DNA for the CDR3: TGTGCCAGCAGCTTAGAGGGACAGCCCACCTATGGCTACACCTTC. This codes for CASSLEGQPTYGYTF.

J is TRBJ1-1 and V is TRBV2; D remains ambiguous. The ends were cut back, 3 bases at V and 1 base at J, with 6 bases in the middle. Germline-derived CDR1 and CDR2 are SNHLY and FYNNEI. This CDR3 spans 13 amino acids. The CDR3 here is CASSERGNTEAFF. CDR3 DNA sequence: TGTGCCAGCAGTGAGCGAGGGAACACTGAAGCTTTCTTT.